This TCR beta chain derives from a study of blood T cell repertoires in COVID-19. V was pared by 5 bases and J by 12 bases, with 13 bases of the junction left unmatched. Per the germline V gene, CDR1 is SGHVS and CDR2 is FQNEAQ. CDR3 length: 14 amino acids. TCRdb keeps only in-frame clones here, not all; method: immunoSEQ multiplex PCR. The sample has some 400,000 clones, about 89% seen once. Sequencing input: peripheral blood. V and J are TRBV7-8 and TRBJ1-1, with TRBD1 matching over 9 bases. The TCR sequence derives from a woman aged 55-69 years with COVID-19, enrolled during active disease. CDR3 sequence: CASSARDRAGVPFF. CDR3 in DNA: TGTGCCAGCAGCGCCCGGGACAGGGCCGGGGTGCCTTTCTTT.